A selection of T cell receptor beta chains follows, all from one sample in a study of T cell repertoires in cytomegalovirus infection. TCRdb reprocessed the reads with MiXCR, giving one entry per CDR3 protein. In the table there are over 150,000 distinct CDR3 sequences, about 15% of which are singletons. Sequencing input: PBMCs. These receptors originate from a human donor in good health (CMV status not recorded). Some clones in this sample may be carry-over from other donors' samples. CDR3s include the opening cysteine and the closing phenylalanine or tryptophan. A D gene is named only where the DNA matches it firmly. A row's size may be missing; if present it is once, few, many or a size class.

abundance	len	v_gene	d_gene	j_gene	CDR3nt	CDR3aa
NA	18	TRBV11-2	TRBD2	TRBJ2-1	TGTGCCAGCAGCTCCGGACTGAGACTAGCGGGGAGATACAATGAGCAGTTCTTC	CASSSGLRLAGRYNEQFF
many	13	TRBV7-3	NA	TRBJ1-1	TGTGCCAGCAGCAGGGGTCGGACCACTGAAGCTTTCTTT	CASSRGRTTEAFF
many	13	TRBV12-3/TRBV12-4	NA	TRBJ1-5	TGTGCCAGCAGTTCGAGGTACAATCAGCCCCAGCATTTT	CASSSRYNQPQHF
NA	14	TRBV30	TRBD2	TRBJ2-1	TGTGCCTGGAGAGGACTAGCGGGAGACCGGGGGCAGTTCTTC	CAWRGLAGDRGQFF
NA	12	TRBV12-3/TRBV12-4	NA	TRBJ2-1	TGTGCCAGCAGCCGGATCTACAATGAGCAGTTCTTC	CASSRIYNEQFF
few	14	TRBV29-1	TRBD1	TRBJ2-3	TGCAGCGTTGGACAGGGGCAGCTTTGGGATACGCAGTATTTT	CSVGQGQLWDTQYF
NA	13	TRBV29-1	NA	TRBJ2-7	TGCAGCGTTACTTGGACACTGACCTACGAGCAGTACTTC	CSVTWTLTYEQYF
few	13	TRBV19	NA	TRBJ2-2	TGTGCCAGTAGTATGAGGGTTGCCGGGGAGCTGTTTTTT	CASSMRVAGELFF
few	17	TRBV7-9	NA	TRBJ1-6	TGTGCCAGCAGCTTAGGGTCTCAGGGCAGGGGAAATTCACCCCTCCACTTT	CASSLGSQGRGNSPLHF
many	16	TRBV18	TRBD1	TRBJ2-3	TGTGCCAGCGATAACAGGGGAGTAATTAGCACAGATACGCAGTATTTT	CASDNRGVISTDTQYF
NA	14	TRBV29-1	NA	TRBJ2-3	TGCAGCGTTGACCAGGTCAGGGCTAGTGCTACGCATTATTTT	CSVDQVRASATHYF
NA	15	TRBV29-1	NA	TRBJ2-7	TGCAGCGTTCCATCCCGGGATCACTCATCCTACGAGCAGTACTTC	CSVPSRDHSSYEQYF
many	13	TRBV28	NA	TRBJ2-4	TGTGCCAGCAGTGCGGACACTTTAAACATTCAGTACTTC	CASSADTLNIQYF
many	18	TRBV7-8	TRBD1	TRBJ2-4	TGTGCCAGCAGCTTAGTCGGGACAGCATCGCTAGCCAAAAACATTCAGTACTTC	CASSLVGTASLAKNIQYF
NA	12	TRBV20-1	NA	TRBJ2-5	TGCAGTGCCAGGACCGACCAAGAGACCCAGTACTTC	CSARTDQETQYF
NA	17	TRBV14	TRBD2	TRBJ2-1	TGTGCCAGCAGCCGAAGCCGAACTAGCGCTGTGCGGAATGAGCAGTTCTTC	CASSRSRTSAVRNEQFF
NA	14	TRBV29-1	NA	TRBJ2-1	TGCAGCGTTGTTAGTGGGTGGTCGTACAATGAGCAGTTCTTC	CSVVSGWSYNEQFF
few	15	TRBV11-2	NA	TRBJ1-1	TGTGCCAGCAGCTTAGCGGGCGCGGTTAACACTGAAGCTTTCTTT	CASSLAGAVNTEAFF
NA	17	TRBV12-5	TRBD2	TRBJ2-1	TGTGCTAGTGGTCATCCGAGCGGGGGGGTCTCCTACAATGAGCAGTTCTTC	CASGHPSGGVSYNEQFF
NA	19	TRBV28	TRBD2	TRBJ2-1	TGTGCCAGCAGTAAATTCGGACTAGCGGGAGTGACGGCCTACAATGAGCAGTTCTTC	CASSKFGLAGVTAYNEQFF
many	14	TRBV10-3	NA	TRBJ2-7	TGTGCCATCAGTGAAGGTTCAGGCAACTACGAGCAGTACTTC	CAISEGSGNYEQYF
NA	19	TRBV11-2	TRBD2	TRBJ2-1	TGTGCCAGCAGCTTACCGATAGCCGGACTAGCGGACCCTTACAATGAGCAGTTCTTC	CASSLPIAGLADPYNEQFF
NA	14	TRBV19	TRBD1	TRBJ1-2	TGTGCCAGTTTAGGGGGCTCGACTGGCTATGGCTACACCTTC	CASLGGSTGYGYTF
many	17	TRBV23-1	TRBD1	TRBJ2-2	TGCGCCAGCAGTCAACGAGTGGACAGGGTGTTTGGCGGGGAGCTGTTTTTT	CASSQRVDRVFGGELFF
few	12	TRBV24-1	NA	TRBJ1-1	TGTGCCACCAGTGAGTCGAACACTGAAGCTTTCTTT	CATSESNTEAFF
NA	14	TRBV12-3/TRBV12-4	NA	TRBJ1-1	TGTGCCAGCAAAACCATCGGAGGGTACACTGAAGCTTTCTTT	CASKTIGGYTEAFF
few	14	TRBV12-3/TRBV12-4	NA	TRBJ1-1	TGTGCCAGCAGTTTACTGGGGGCGAACGCTGAAGCTTTCTTT	CASSLLGANAEAFF
NA	15	TRBV5-1	TRBD1	TRBJ1-1	TGCGCCAGCAGCCGACGGACAGGGGGTAGCACTGAAGCTTTCTTT	CASSRRTGGSTEAFF
NA	14	TRBV20-1	NA	TRBJ1-2	TGCAGTGCTCGTTTCCAGGGATCGTGGTATGGCTACACCTTC	CSARFQGSWYGYTF
many	18	TRBV6-6	NA	TRBJ1-2	TGTGCCAGCAGTCCATTTCTCGCGACAAAAGGGAGTGACTATGGCTACACCTTC	CASSPFLATKGSDYGYTF
few	12	TRBV2	NA	TRBJ1-4	TGTGCCAGCAAGACGGCGAATGAAAAACTGTTTTTT	CASKTANEKLFF